Shown below are 20 T cell receptor beta chains from a single sample sequenced in a study of T cell repertoires in cytomegalovirus infection. Their antigens remain unidentified. TCRdb itself ran the reads through MiXCR, one entry per CDR3 protein. This table has 900,000 to 950,000 distinct CDR3 sequences, approximately 30% appearing once. The source material was cultured CD8+ T cells from PBMCs, sampled from culture after CMV antigen stimulation. Receptor source: a human donor in good health (CMV status not recorded). Some clones in this sample may be carry-over from other donors' samples.

This clonotype appeared a few times. CDR3 amino acids: CASRTGLRGYTF. The CDR3 coding sequence is TGTGCCAGCAGGACAGGGTTACGGGGCTACACCTTC. V gene TRBV27 combines with J gene TRBJ1-2; 7 positions agree with TRBD1. CDR3 size: 12 residues. After removal of 6 bases from V and 8 bases from J, the junction contained 6 bases not matched to a gene. Germline CDR1 MNHEY, CDR2 SMNVEV (reference sequence).

There are a few counts of this clonotype. The rearrangement links TRBV20-1 to TRBJ2-3; TRBD2 matches 11 bases. Trimming removed 2 bases from V and 5 bases from J; junction bases left unmatched: 6. This CDR3 spans 15 amino acids. Per the germline V gene, CDR1 is DFQATT and CDR2 is SNEGSKA (reference sequence). The CDR3 bases are TGCAGTGCTAGACCCCTAGCGGGGGGAGGAGATACGCAGTATTTT. Translating it yields CSARPLAGGGDTQYF.

The chain links TRBV27 to TRBJ1-2; D unclear. Germline V CDR1 and CDR2: MNHEY, SMNVEV (reference sequence). This CDR3 is built from 11 residues. V lost 8 bases to trimming and J lost 6 bases, with 10 bases between them. This CDR3 is CASSRGNGYTF. CDR3 DNA: TGTGCCAGCTCCCGGGGTAATGGCTACACCTTC.

There are a few counts of this clonotype. The rearrangement joins TRBV11-1 to TRBJ2-4; D is uncertain. The CDR3 spans 14 residues. Germline V gene data show CDR1 as SGHAT and CDR2 as FQDESV (reference sequence). V was pared by 5 bases and J by 1 base, with 9 bases between. The DNA for the CDR3 is TGTGCCAGCAGCACCGACACTGCCAAAAACATTCAGTACTTC. It yields the protein CASSTDTAKNIQYF.

The chain is built from TRBV6-2 or TRBV6-3 and TRBJ2-5; 9 nucleotides agree with TRBD1. V shed 2 bases and J 6 bases; nucleotides not matched to a gene: 4. The CDR3 loop spans 14 amino acids. Germline lookup yields CDR1 MNHEY and CDR2 SVGEGT. The CDR3 bases are TGTGCCAGCAGTTACGGACAGGGGATTCAGACCCAGTACTTC. This gives the protein CASSYGQGIQTQYF.

This clonotype was found once. This chain joins TRBV5-5 and TRBJ2-2; TRBD1 is a possible D gene (6 bases). In germline, CDR1 is SGHKS, CDR2 YYEKEE (reference sequence). Trimming pared 0 bases from V and 4 bases from J, leaving 13 bases between. The CDR3 is 16 residues long. The CDR3 DNA is TGTGCCAGCAGCTTGGGGCAGGGGTTTTCCACCGGGGAGCTGTTTTTT. This gives the protein CASSLGQGFSTGELFF. Combining the CDR3 with reference TRBV5-5 and TRBJ2-2 gives the whole variable domain DAGVTQSPTHLIKTRGQQVTLRCSPISGHKSVSWYQQVLGQGPQFIFQYYEKEERGRGNFPDRFSARQFPNYSSELNVNALLLGDSALYLCASSLGQGFSTGELFFGEGSRLTVL.

The rearrangement links TRBV20-1 to TRBJ2-3; D tentatively fits TRBD1 or TRBD2 (6 bases each). CDR1 is DFQATT, CDR2 SNEGSKA, per germline (reference sequence). V dropped 5 bases and J dropped 2 bases, with 35 bases sitting between them. CDR3 length equals 21 residues. The CDR3 spells CSAPEIGPGHLARDFTDTQYF. Written as DNA, the CDR3 is TGCAGTGCTCCAGAGATAGGTCCGGGACACCTTGCCCGGGACTTCACAGATACGCAGTATTTT.

The V call is TRBV4-1, the J call TRBJ1-5, with D possibly TRBD1 on 5 matching bases. The CDR3 spans 15 residues. Germline lookup yields CDR1 MGHRA and CDR2 YSYEKL. Trimming removed 1 base at V and 7 bases at J, with 14 bases between. This CDR3 reads CASSQGQGLLQPQHF. As DNA, the CDR3 is TGCGCCAGCAGCCAAGGCCAGGGACTTCTACAGCCCCAGCATTTT.

This clonotype was seen many times. This chain links TRBV27 with TRBJ2-3; no clear D. V was cut by 6 bases and J by 1 base, with 5 bases left in between. The CDR3 is 12 residues long. The germline V gene encodes CDR1 MNHEY and CDR2 SMNVEV (reference sequence). The CDR3 sequence is CASSSRTDTQYF. CDR3 coding DNA: TGTGCCAGCAGCTCGCGCACAGATACGCAGTATTTT.

This clonotype was seen a few times. The chain carries TRBV3-1 and TRBJ1-1; the D is unclear. The germline CDR1 and CDR2 sequences are LGHDT and YNNKEL (reference sequence). The CDR3 extends over 16 amino acids. V was cut by 0 bases and J by 8 bases, with 19 bases left in between. CDR3 coding DNA: TGTGCCAGCAGCCAAGATGATTTGAATGTGCGGGTCGAAGCTTTCTTT. Translating gives CASSQDDLNVRVEAFF.

The rearrangement links TRBV29-1 to TRBJ2-1; 9 nucleotides match TRBD1. This CDR3 contains 15 residues. Trimming took 0 bases from V and 5 from J; bases not matched to a gene: 5. Germline V gene lookup returns CDR1 SQVTM and CDR2 ANQGSEA. CDR3 in amino acids: CSVEDGTGFDNEQFF. In DNA form, the CDR3 reads TGCAGCGTTGAAGACGGGACAGGGTTTGACAATGAGCAGTTCTTC.

This clonotype was counted at least ten times. This chain uses TRBV7-6 with TRBJ2-7; TRBD1 aligns across 7 bases. Germline trimming cut 5 bases from V and 3 bases from J; bases unmatched to any gene: 7. This CDR3 spans 14 amino acids. Germline V gene lookup returns CDR1 SGHVS and CDR2 FNYEAQ. For the CDR3, the DNA is TGTGCCAGCAGCCCCCGGGACAGCCTCTACGAGCAGTACGTC. Its protein product is CASSPRDSLYEQYV.

This clonotype has a count of ten or more. The CDR3 protein is CASSLVGRIAANTEAFF. CDR3 in DNA: TGTGCCAGCAGCTTAGTGGGGAGGATCGCCGCGAACACTGAAGCTTTCTTT. The chain recombines TRBV7-8 with TRBJ1-1, with unresolved D. Germline V lookup: CDR1 SGHVS, CDR2 FQNEAQ. The germline V and J ends were trimmed by 1 base and 1 base, with 16 bases remaining between them. This CDR3 is 17 amino acids long. Using reference TRBV7-8 and TRBJ1-1 for the parts outside the CDR3, the full variable domain is GAGVSQSPRYKVAKRGQDVALRCDPISGHVSLFWYQQALGQGPEFLTYFQNEAQLDKSGLPSDRFFAERPEGSVSTLKIQRTQQEDSAVYLCASSLVGRIAANTEAFFGQGTRLTVV.

This clonotype was counted only a few times. The rearrangement links TRBV29-1 to TRBJ1-1; D unresolved. From germline, CDR1 is SQVTM and CDR2 ANQGSEA. The V and J ends lost 5 bases and 1 base respectively, with 8 bases between them. The CDR3 has 12 amino acids. CDR3 residues: CSVIRQNTEAFF. In nucleotides, the CDR3 is TGCAGCGTTATCAGACAGAACACTGAAGCTTTCTTT. The full variable domain, completed using reference TRBV29-1 and TRBJ1-1, is SAVISQKPSRDICQRGTSLTIQCQVDSQVTMMFWYRQQPGQSLTLIATANQGSEATYESGFVIDKFPISRPNLTFSTLTVSNMSPEDSSIYLCSVIRQNTEAFFGQGTRLTVV.

This clonotype has just a few counts. This chain connects TRBV20-1 to TRBJ2-3; a weak D match, TRBD2 (5 bases). CDR1 DFQATT and CDR2 SNEGSKA come from the germline V gene (reference sequence). The CDR3 covers 15 residues. Trimming took off 0 bases at V and 4 bases at J, with 14 bases between the two ends. This CDR3 is CSARDQEGGPDTQYF. For the CDR3, the DNA is TGCAGTGCTAGAGATCAGGAAGGAGGTCCAGATACGCAGTATTTT.

V gene TRBV6-2 or TRBV6-3 combines with J gene TRBJ1-2; D gene uncertain. CDR1 is MNHEY and CDR2 is SVGEGT in the germline V gene. The CDR3 loop spans 14 amino acids. V was pared by 4 bases and J by 4 bases, with 13 bases between. The CDR3 sequence: CASSFLQTGYGYTF. CDR3 coding DNA: TGTGCCAGCAGTTTTTTGCAGACGGGCTATGGCTACACCTTC.

The chain is built from TRBV24-1 and TRBJ1-1; possible D gene TRBD1, 6 bases. Trimming cost V 7 bases and J 3 bases, with 38 bases left between them. Germline V gene data show CDR1 as KGHDR and CDR2 as SFDVKD. The CDR3 covers 22 residues. This CDR3 is CATSPPGAIPEPLPLSDTEAFF. DNA for the CDR3: TGTGCCACCAGCCCCCCAGGGGCAATACCTGAACCATTGCCATTATCGGACACTGAAGCTTTCTTT.

The chain carries TRBV4-3 and TRBJ2-3; 9 bases match TRBD2. Trimming cost V 1 base and J 1 base; bases outside gene matches: 3. Per the germline V gene, CDR1 is LGHNA and CDR2 is YSLEER. This CDR3 has 16 amino acids. The chain's CDR3 is CASSQAGTSRTDTQYF. In DNA, the CDR3 is TGCGCCAGCAGCCAAGCCGGGACTAGCCGCACAGATACGCAGTATTTT.

About this clonotype itself: A read error may be the cause here, since a much bigger clone is one base away. The chain carries TRBV12-3 or TRBV12-4 and TRBJ1-2, with TRBD1 as a possible D gene (6 bases). The CDR3 length is 14 residues. CDR3 DNA: TGTGCCAACAGTTTCCGACAGGCACGGTATGGCTACACCTTC. Translated: CANSFRQARYGYTF.

The chain joins TRBV6-2 or TRBV6-3 to TRBJ1-1; TRBD1 might be the D (6 bases). This CDR3 region has 13 residues. Looked up from germline, CDR1 is MNHEY and CDR2 is SVGEGT. V lost 6 bases to trimming and J lost 4 bases, with 12 bases between them. The CDR3 nucleotides read TGTGCCAGCAGGGTCGGGGGGGCCACTGAAGCTTTCTTT. Translation: CASRVGGATEAFF.